Described below is a single T cell receptor beta chain sequence and its context. This clone came up a few times. What this receptor recognizes is not known. Base qualities are missing; no much larger clone stands one base away. Genomic DNA was extracted from sorted cells for sequencing of the TCRbeta CDR3 region. The immunoSEQ Assay was used to sequence the TCRbeta CDR3 regions. TCRdb re-hosts the immuneACCESS table, in-frame sequences only. Its copies lack some clones; in the studies checked, an unresolved V gene accounts for under half of them, and the cause for the rest is not known. This sample holds around 84,000 clones; less than 85% were observed only once. Approximately 7.4% of the sample rests with the top ten. The data originate from a study of OX40 agonist ivuxolimab in advanced cancers. Regarding the research as a whole: The costimulatory receptor OX40 (CD134) was targeted by ivuxolimab, a fully human IgG2 agonistic monoclonal antibody. Partial responses were achieved by three dose-escalation patients, of whom one had hepatocellular carcinoma and two had cutaneous melanoma. The paper reports the monotherapy dose-escalation portion (N of about 50 patients) of the phase I ivuxolimab trial. Intravenous ivuxolimab was administered to patients every 2 weeks at six dose levels: 0.01, 0.1, 0.3, 1.5, 3 and 10 mg/kg. The dose-escalation cohort was about 87% male with a mean age of approximately 60 years, ranging from roughly 23 to 90. Patients were allowed to have had prior anti-PD-1, anti-PD-L1 or anti-CTLA-4 therapy, and 40% of the dose-escalation patients had been treated with checkpoint inhibitors. Of the roughly 52 patients in dose escalation, about 20 had hepatocellular carcinoma, some 15 had melanoma, 9 had renal cell carcinoma and 9 had head and neck cancer. Peripheral TCRbeta sequencing aimed to test whether ivuxolimab altered TCR sequence diversity and caused clonal T-cell expansion. Study-wide conclusions, independent of this receptor: Clonal expansion of both CD4+ and CD8+ blood T cells was observed from baseline to week 6 at doses 0.1 to 3.0 mg/kg. Low levels of normalized T-cell clonal expansion were also seen in some nonresponding patients. In partial responders in the 0.1-3.0 mg/kg groups, normalized peripheral clonal expansion was found to be among the lowest, especially among CD8+ T cells. After ivuxolimab, expanded clones were on average more numerous among CD8+ T cells than among CD4+ T cells. The antigen specificity of the clonally expanded peripheral T cells was not determined.

Patients with a history of autoimmune disease or receiving systemic immunosuppression were excluded from the trial. In every dose cohort, peripheral blood was drawn for TCR sequencing at baseline, cycle 4 day 1, and cycle 7 day 1. The samples were drawn from a first-in-human, open-label, multicenter phase I dose-escalation trial of ivuxolimab. Adults with locally advanced or metastatic melanoma, renal cell, hepatocellular, or head and neck squamous cell carcinoma were enrolled in the trial. Before TCR sequencing, CD4+ T cells and CD8+ T cells were sorted from peripheral blood as separate populations. Trimming removed 0 bases from V and 2 bases from J, leaving 1 base between the germline ends. From cysteine to phenylalanine, the CDR3 is 12 amino acids long. Just the 36-base CDR3 DNA is kept, in frame starting at base 1. The germline V gene yields SGHRS for CDR1 and YFSETQ for CDR2.

The clonotype comes from an adult with an advanced solid tumor such as melanoma, head and neck, liver or kidney cancer. The rearranged segments are TRBV5-1 and TRBJ2-3; no D gene is confidently identified. This specimen consisted of CD4+ or CD8+ T cells sorted from blood, obtained in a trial of the OX40 agonist ivuxolimab. The CDR3 amino acid sequence is: CASSLATDTQYF. Read as DNA, the sequence is TGCGCCAGCAGCTTGGCCACAGATACGCAGTATTTT.